The sequence of this TCR beta chain was determined in a study of STAT5B mutations in CD4+ large granular lymphocyte leukemia. V shed 6 bases, J shed 4 bases, and the junction held 14 bases outside the gene matches. The CDR3 is 17 residues long. Germline V gene lookup returns CDR1 LNHDA and CDR2 SQIVND (reference sequence). Using immunoSEQ multiplex PCR, the repertoire was profiled, and TCRdb retains in-frame clones only, with some absent. The sample shows roughly 34,000 clones, about four fifths of them seen only once. The J gene is TRBJ2-1, the V gene TRBV19, with 8 positions matching TRBD2. Specimen: CD4+ T cells from blood buffy coats. The clonotype originates from a human donor in good health. The CDR3: CASRSSLTSGYYNEQFF. DNA of the CDR3: TGTGCCAGTAGGTCCTCCCTTACTAGCGGCTATTACAATGAGCAGTTCTTC.